This T cell receptor (beta chain) was retrieved from a study of cytomegalovirus exposure and HLA in healthy donors (dated by TCRdb to 2016 to 2017). Some background on the complete study: In an earlier analysis of 550 to 750 of the donors, about 260 Gb of sequence data and 95 million to 130 million unique TCR beta sequences from 150 million to 200 million T cells were reported. Approximately 300 gigabases of sequencing data and 70 million to 100 million unique TCR sequences were included in an early release covering under 650 HLA-typed donors. Among the approximately 430 genotyped donors, under 90% belonged to the genetic ancestry cluster associated with self-reported Caucasian donors. The aim of the study was to test whether cataloging public T cell receptors could identify signatures of past pathogen exposure. The study used immunosequencing to profile the T cell repertoires of some 600 subjects and linked those repertoires to cytomegalovirus serostatus. In addition to the first cohort of 666 subjects, a separate validation cohort of approximately 130 different subjects was used. High-throughput TCR immunosequencing, statistical association of individual TCRs with disease status, and machine learning were combined to predict cytomegalovirus infection status. A later analysis re-examined previously published TCR beta repertoires from more than 550 donors and added high-resolution HLA genotyping to investigate patterns of TCR occurrence. In the later analysis, no new phenotypic data were used to find candidate immune exposures; instead, reliance was placed on TCR beta sequences and their occurrence across donors. An earlier analysis of fewer than 700 of the donors applied high-throughput TCR beta sequencing to assess whether each TCR beta V gene segment acted as functional or pseudogenic. Donor age, sex, ethnicity and CMV serostatus were compiled together with the repertoire data. A later genetic analysis used genome-wide SNP genotypes for about 65% of the roughly 700 donors, treating that subset as a discovery cohort. Every repertoire in the discovery cohort had been generated on one and the same sequencing platform. Class I and class II HLA loci were covered by the typing at four-digit resolution. Typing coverage varied by locus: roughly 620-640 donors for A, B, C, DRB1 and DQB1; roughly 500 for DQA1; approximately 570 for DPA1; roughly 470 for DPB1. Several DR-DQ haplotypes were treated as single units for association and clustering because of strong linkage in the cohort. Among some 400 genotyped donors of the cohort, an average of around 250,000 unique TCR beta nucleotide sequences was sequenced per donor, of which about 19% were non-productive. What the work shows at the level of the full study, not this receptor alone: In a later analysis, TCR association rates were found to vary across HLA loci, with the most associated TCRs seen for DRB1 alleles and the fewest for HLA-C alleles. Most CMV-associated TCR beta chains appeared to be HLA-restricted in a later analysis, and the HLA associations seemed to be driven largely by CMV exposure. CMV serostatus was the only immune exposure information available for the cohort. A later analysis reported that several top co-occurrence clusters appeared linked to parvovirus B19, influenza, CMV and Epstein-Barr virus. Because the 87-base-pair reads could not distinguish some IMGT-functional V segments, including TRBV6-2 and TRBV6-3, those segments were excluded. According to the authors, the approach could potentially be generalized to other disease states and immunological phenotypes. The classifier was reported to diagnose cytomegalovirus status with high specificity and sensitivity in both the original and validation cohorts. A later analysis associated 16,951 TCR beta sequences with specific HLA alleles at a false discovery rate of 0.05. Compared with the 666-donor mean, donors in an Asian-associated ancestry cluster had fewer N-insertions in productive TCRs, according to a later genetic analysis. The study gave a list of about 170 TCR beta chains associated with cytomegalovirus. Across donors, most TCR sequences were observed very rarely, whereas some public TCRs were present in many individuals. Roughly uniform sequencing depth across donors was assumed in presence/absence analyses, although this assumption may not hold. A later genetic analysis associated a missense DCLRE1C variant with V-gene and J-gene trimming of TCR beta chains, and an independent cohort replicated the association. In vitro tests confirmed that a few of the cytomegalovirus-associated TCR beta chains recognize cytomegalovirus antigens. HLA typing was unavailable for some donors at each locus, so association tests used only the typed subset. Because counts were too low, about 17 rarely observed V segments, including chromosome 9 orphons, were excluded from the earlier analysis of 587 of the donors. Only TCR beta chains were sequenced in this cohort, and the absence of alpha or paired-chain data limited detectable features. A further reported finding was that TCR beta sequences accurately predicted the HLA-A and HLA-B alleles for most subjects in the first cohort. Strong co-occurrence of HLA alleles, especially DR and DQ, made assigning TCR associations to individual alleles difficult. Correlated functional status among segregating V segments might reflect linkage disequilibrium, but an unknown experimental factor could not be ruled out. Broadly in line with IMGT annotations, most TCR beta V segments showed up in productive rearrangements about 87% or about 30% of the time in an earlier analysis of under 700 of the donors. In a later analysis, HLA-associated TCR beta chains showed more clonal expansion and lower generation probabilities than non-associated chains that were equally common. A group of highly shared sequence variants was considered likely to be a technical artifact of the sequencing pipeline.

The cohort comprised approximately 700 healthy bone marrow donors. Cohort members were all nominally healthy when sampled, although unrecorded immune exposures were likely present. The donor was CMV seropositive and belonged to the group of about 290 seropositive cohort members. Each donor provided a peripheral blood sample, and peripheral blood mononuclear cells were used for TCR beta sequencing. Genomic DNA was extracted from the blood cell samples with the Qiagen DNeasy Blood Extraction Kit. The library was generated by the immunoSEQ multiplex PCR assay. For the multiplex PCR, a mixture combining 60 forward primers for TCR Vbeta segments and 13 reverse primers for TCR Jbeta segments was used. A multiplex PCR assay on genomic DNA amplified the CDR3 region of rearranged TCR beta genes. The amplified TCR beta libraries were sequenced on the Illumina HiSeq System as 87-base-pair reads. From the authors' description of their analysis: Across the 500 to 850 repertoires, a later analysis counted roughly 84 million unique TCR beta chains, some 11 million of which were shared by at least two donors. To remove PCR and sequencing errors, raw reads were error-corrected and collapsed into unique sequences using a nearest-neighbor algorithm that merged closely related sequences. V, D and J gene segments were assigned by aligning CDR3 sequences to IMGT reference sequences. For a sequence to be retained, a match of at least six nucleotides was required to both a V gene segment and a J gene segment. Rearrangements were classified as productive when the CDR3 lacked stop codons and remained in frame with V and J, and all other rearrangements were classified as non-productive. CDR3 was defined according to IMGT convention as the region running from the second conserved V-encoded cysteine to the conserved J-encoded phenylalanine. In an earlier analysis of approximately 590 of the donors, sequences lacking an unambiguous match to a single V gene segment were excluded. In an earlier analysis of a few hundred of the donors, a V segment was called functional when productive rearrangements were above 56.7%, and segregating when the standard deviation between donors exceeded 5%. A statistical classification framework was developed to diagnose cytomegalovirus status using the catalog of TCR beta chain sequences. V and J gene assignment, in a later analysis, came from comparing TCR nucleotide sequences with IMGT/GENE-DB human TR gene sequences. A later analysis assigned CDR3 sequences and most-parsimonious VDJ recombination scenarios with the TCRdist pipeline. In a later analysis, every TCR beta chain was defined by the combination of its CDR3 amino acid sequence and its V-gene family, and reads without a unique V-gene family were dropped. A later analysis removed 450 to 600 highly shared, low-generation-probability nucleotide sequences to deal with suspected cross-contamination and a sequencing artifact. A later analysis calculated a clonal expansion index for each public chain from normalized within-repertoire ranks of inferred template counts. In a later analysis, generation probabilities were computed with a VDJ recombination model fitted to out-of-frame rearrangements, and the resulting probabilities were checked against IGoR. A later analysis scored TCR-TCR, TCR-HLA and TCR-CMV co-occurrence with hypergeometric tests, applying a repertoire-size bias correction to TCR pairs. A later analysis estimated false discovery rates by permuting HLA or CMV assignments 20 times. A later analysis grouped co-occurring TCRs with DBSCAN, adding TCRdist sequence similarity when clustering within HLA-allele-positive subsets. For co-occurrence clustering, repertoires with fewer than 30,000 or more than 120,000 public chains were excluded, along with roughly 5 repertoires with anomalous nucleotide sharing. In its TCRdb copy, this immuneACCESS table keeps in-frame sequences only and misses some clones. Where compared with another copy, unresolved V genes explain less than half of these, and the others have no known cause. The V and J calls and clone size are taken from that table; D and trimming were inferred from the DNA. The sample yields 110,000 or so clones; around 77% were counted once. 5.8% of the sample goes to the ten largest clones.

Comments on this clone: What antigen it recognizes has not been identified. Base qualities are missing; no much larger clone stands one base away.

The CDR3 holds 13 amino acids from the cysteine to the phenylalanine. The sequence is cut down to CDR3 DNA, 39 bases in frame from base 1. Deletion took 3 bases off V and 8 bases off J, with a span of 13 bases between the germline ends. Taken from the germline V gene, the CDR1 and CDR2 loops are MNHEY and SVGAGI. Sequencing was performed on PBMCs. The TCR originated in a man aged 18-30 years in good health and CMV-seropositive. The chain is assembled from TRBV6-5 and TRBJ1-1; TRBD1 is a possible D gene, resting on 5 matching bases. Read as DNA, the sequence is TGTGCCAGCAGTTATATAGGAAAGGGGGAAGCTTTCTTT. It codes for CASSYIGKGEAFF.